Sequencing of this T cell receptor (beta chain) was carried out in a study of blood T cell repertoires in COVID-19. Across the whole study: COVID-19 samples collected from the United States, Italy and Spain covered acute and convalescent phases. Nucleic acid was either cDNA or gDNA, and it came from T cells, B-cell-depleted T cells, or PBMCs.

V was clipped by 0 bases and J by 0 bases; unmatched bases: 1. The CDR3 runs 18 residues. Germline V gene data show CDR1 as LGHDT and CDR2 as YNNKEL (reference sequence). Authors' processing steps: Nucleated cell counts were estimated from reference gene primer amplification. Produced via immunoSEQ multiplex PCR; TCRdb's table is partial and in-frame only. Clone size and V and J calls were adopted from that table, with D and trimming inferred from the DNA. Of about 210,000 clones detected, about four fifths appear once; the ten largest clones hold about 2.3%. Sequenced input: peripheral blood. This chain uses TRBV3-1 (or the pseudogene TRBV3-2) with TRBJ2-5, with TRBD2 matching over 16 bases. This clonotype was sampled from a woman between 35 and 50 years old with active or convalescent COVID-19. The CDR3 DNA reads TGTGCCAGCAGCCAAGAGGGACTAGCGGGGGGGTACCAAGAGACCCAGTACTTC. Translation gives CASSQEGLAGGYQETQYF.